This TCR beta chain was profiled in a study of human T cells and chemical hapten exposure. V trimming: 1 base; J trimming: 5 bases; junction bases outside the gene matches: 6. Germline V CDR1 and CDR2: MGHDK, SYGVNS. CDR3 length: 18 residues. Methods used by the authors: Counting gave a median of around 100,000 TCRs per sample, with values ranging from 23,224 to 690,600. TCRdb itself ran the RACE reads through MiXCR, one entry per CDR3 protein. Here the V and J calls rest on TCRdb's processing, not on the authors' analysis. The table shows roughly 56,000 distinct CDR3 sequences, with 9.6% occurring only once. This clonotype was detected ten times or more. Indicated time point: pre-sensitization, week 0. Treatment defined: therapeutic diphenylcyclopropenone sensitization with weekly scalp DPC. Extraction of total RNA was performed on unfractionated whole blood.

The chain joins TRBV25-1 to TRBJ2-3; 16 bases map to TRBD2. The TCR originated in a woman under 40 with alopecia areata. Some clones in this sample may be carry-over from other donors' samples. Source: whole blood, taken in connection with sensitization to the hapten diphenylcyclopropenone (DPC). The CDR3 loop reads CASSEWGLAGGDGDTQYF. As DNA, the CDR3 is TGTGCCAGCAGTGAATGGGGACTAGCGGGGGGGGATGGAGATACGCAGTATTTT. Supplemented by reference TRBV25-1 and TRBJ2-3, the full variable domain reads EADIYQTPRYLVIGTGKKITLECSQTMGHDKMYWYQQDPGMELHLIHYSYGVNSTEKGDLSSESTVSRIRTEHFPLTLESARPSHTSQYLCASSEWGLAGGDGDTQYFGPGTRLTVL.